The 32 T cell receptor beta chains reported below all come from one sample, sequenced in a study of chemoradiotherapy in HPV16-positive cancers. The protocol was immunoSEQ multiplex PCR, while the TCRdb copy is restricted to in-frame clones and leaves out a portion. The sample consists of about 4,800 clones, 85% to 90% of them appearing once. Source: tumor tissue, taken from a patient who underwent chemoradiotherapy. These receptors were collected from a human donor with HPV-associated anogenital cancer.

The chain couples TRBV5-6 to TRBJ1-6; 8 nucleotides line up with TRBD1. This CDR3 is built from 15 residues. CDR1 is SGHDT and CDR2 is YYEEEE in the germline V gene. V was pared by 4 bases and J by 8 bases, with 8 bases of the junction left unmatched. The CDR3 bases are TGTGCCAGCAGCGAATCTCAGGGGGCTTATTCACCCCTCCACTTT. This translates into CASSESQGAYSPLHF.

In its sample, this clone was seen once. V is TRBV28 and J is TRBJ1-3; TRBD1 aligns across 8 bases. This CDR3 comprises 14 residues. With V trimmed by 3 bases and J by 8 bases, 6 bases remained unmatched. In germline, CDR1 is MDHEN, CDR2 SYDVKM. The CDR3 spells CASSLVAGGYTIYF. Here the CDR3 DNA reads TGTGCCAGCAGTTTGGTTGCAGGGGGCTACACCATATATTTT.

The rearrangement links TRBV7-8 to TRBJ1-2; TRBD1 matches at 7 bases. The CDR3 totals 14 residues. Germline V gene lookup returns CDR1 SGHVS and CDR2 FQNEAQ. V lost 6 bases to trimming and J lost 8 bases; unmatched junction nucleotides: 12. The DNA of the CDR3 is TGTGCCAGCAGTCCCAGGGAGGGGGCTCTCGGCTACACCTTC. Translated, it gives CASSPREGALGYTF.

This chain connects TRBV6-5 to TRBJ1-2, with 7 bases matching TRBD1. The germline V gene encodes CDR1 MNHEY and CDR2 SVGAGI. There are 13 residues in the CDR3. V lost 6 bases, J lost 3 bases, and 4 bases stayed unmatched. The CDR3 reads CASRGGGDYGYTF. For the CDR3, the DNA is TGTGCCAGCAGAGGGGGCGGTGACTATGGCTACACCTTC.

The rearrangement uses TRBV5-5 and TRBJ1-6; TRBD1 matches at 9 bases. This CDR3 is built from 14 residues. The V segment lost 3 bases and the J segment 10 bases; nucleotides outside the gene matches: 5. Per germline, CDR1 SGHKS and CDR2 YYEKEE (reference sequence). CDR3 coding DNA: TGTGCCAGCAGCTCGCGGACAGGGGACTCACCCCTCCACTTT. It yields the protein CASSSRTGDSPLHF.

This rearrangement joins TRBV30 to TRBJ2-1; maybe TRBD1 (5 bases). CDR3 length: 13 amino acids. V was cut by 5 bases and J by 7 bases, with 15 bases left in between. Germline V gives CDR1 GTSNPN, CDR2 SVGIG (reference sequence). The CDR3 protein is CAWGQGFDNEQFF. Written as DNA, the CDR3 is TGTGCCTGGGGCCAGGGCTTCGATAATGAGCAGTTCTTC.

This chain links TRBV29-1 with TRBJ1-2; TRBD1 aligns across 7 bases. Germline CDR1 is SQVTM and CDR2 is ANQGSEA. The CDR3 extends over 16 amino acids. V trimming: 4 bases; J trimming: 2 bases; junction bases outside the gene matches: 13. Here the CDR3 reads CSVAGIPGQPNYGYTF. In DNA form, the CDR3 reads TGCAGCGTTGCCGGTATACCGGGACAGCCGAACTATGGCTACACCTTC.

The CDR3 DNA reads TGCGCCAGCAGCCAAGATCCGGGCGGCTTGATGAACACTGAAGCTTTCTTT. Its protein product is CASSQDPGGLMNTEAFF. J is TRBJ1-1 and V is TRBV4-1, with unresolved D. The CDR3 spans 17 residues. Germline assignment: CDR1 MGHRA and CDR2 YSYEKL. Between the trimmed V and J ends, which lost 0 bases and 0 bases, there was a span of 14 bases.

This rearrangement joins TRBV19 to TRBJ1-2; D is undetermined. Germline V gene sequence: CDR1 LNHDA, CDR2 SQIVND (reference sequence). The length of the CDR3 is 14 residues. The V end was cut by 6 bases, the J end by 4 bases, with 15 bases between. The DNA of the CDR3 is TGTGCCAGTAGCCCTGGTCGGCAGTCCTATGGCTACACCTTC. It encodes CASSPGRQSYGYTF.

The chain joins TRBV29-1 to TRBJ2-2; tentatively, D is TRBD1 or TRBD2 (5 bases each). CDR1 SQVTM and CDR2 ANQGSEA come from the germline V gene. This CDR3 has 13 residues. V gave up 6 bases and J gave up 6 bases, with 14 bases separating them. The CDR3 DNA is TGCAGCGTCCCGGGGCCTCAGGCCGGGGAGCTGTTTTTT. Protein: CSVPGPQAGELFF.

The rearrangement joins TRBV28 to TRBJ2-1; D remains unclear. This CDR3 is 11 amino acids long. V shed 3 bases and J shed 10 bases, with 7 bases lying between them. Germline CDR1 MDHEN, CDR2 SYDVKM. The chain's CDR3 is CASSLGTEQFF. DNA for the CDR3: TGTGCCAGCAGTTTGGGCACCGAGCAGTTCTTC.

This clone was seen only once. The rearrangement links TRBV10-2 to TRBJ2-3, with 7 nucleotides matching TRBD2. The CDR3 is 15 amino acids. From germline, CDR1 is WSHSY and CDR2 SAAADI. V trimming: 3 bases; J trimming: 4 bases; junction bases outside the gene matches: 7. The CDR3 here is CASSETSDNSDTQYF. For the CDR3, the DNA is TGCGCCAGCAGTGAAACTAGCGATAATTCAGATACGCAGTATTTT.

CDR3 amino acids: CASSRTGGDTQYF. The CDR3 bases are TGTGCCAGCAGCCGGACAGGGGGAGATACGCAGTATTTT. The rearrangement uses TRBV4-2 and TRBJ2-3; 10 nucleotides match TRBD1. Germline CDR1 reads LGHNA; CDR2 reads YNFKEQ. This CDR3 is 13 amino acids long. The junction had 0 bases not matched to a gene; V was cut back by 4 bases and J by 5 bases.

The chain carries TRBV19 and TRBJ1-5; D ambiguous. The V end lost 7 bases, the J end lost 6 bases, and 16 bases lay between the germline ends. This CDR3 contains 14 residues. Per the germline V gene, CDR1 is LNHDA and CDR2 is SQIVND (reference sequence). The CDR3 DNA reads as TGTGCCAGTACCTTGGACCGTTTGGGTCAGCCCCAGCATTTT. This gives the protein CASTLDRLGQPQHF.

The chain has TRBV18 and TRBJ2-5, with 10 bases lining up with TRBD2. This CDR3 is 16 amino acids long. Trimming took 1 base from V and 4 from J; bases not matched to a gene: 6. CDR1 and CDR2 (germline): KGHSH, LQKENI. This CDR3 reads CASSPRQASGGETQYF. The CDR3 DNA sequence: TGTGCCAGCTCACCACGGCAGGCTAGCGGGGGAGAGACCCAGTACTTC.

V and J are TRBV14 and TRBJ1-1; D call uncertain. Germline lookup yields CDR1 SGHDN and CDR2 FVKESK. V lost 8 bases, J lost 3 bases, and 13 bases lay in between. CDR3 length: 13 amino acids. This CDR3 reads CASRRFSYTEAFF. CDR3 coding DNA: TGTGCCAGCCGGCGTTTTTCCTACACTGAAGCTTTCTTT.

The chain couples TRBV2 to TRBJ1-6, with 9 bases that match TRBD1. CDR1 and CDR2 from the germline V gene are SNHLY and FYNNEI. The V gene end was trimmed by 4 bases and the J gene end by 9 bases; junction bases not matched to a gene: 1. The length of the CDR3 is 13 residues. DNA of the CDR3: TGTGCCAGCAGTGGACAGGGGGGTTCACCCCTCCACTTT. It translates to CASSGQGGSPLHF.

The rearrangement uses TRBV5-1 and TRBJ2-3; 10 nucleotides agree with TRBD2. Germline trimming cut 3 bases from V and 0 bases from J; bases unmatched to any gene: 7. The CDR3 extends over 17 amino acids. Germline assignment: CDR1 SGHRS and CDR2 YFSETQ. Here the CDR3 reads CASSWPIAGGSTDTQYF. CDR3 nucleotide sequence: TGCGCCAGCAGCTGGCCTATAGCGGGGGGTAGCACAGATACGCAGTATTTT.

The chain has TRBV12-5 and TRBJ2-1, with TRBD2 matching 11 bases. Germline CDR1 LGHNT, CDR2 FRNRAP. The CDR3 consists of 13 residues. Trimming took 6 bases from V and 10 from J; bases not matched to a gene: 5. CDR3 region: CASGGLAAREQFF. The CDR3 DNA is TGTGCTAGTGGGGGACTAGCGGCCAGGGAGCAGTTCTTC.

The chain employs TRBV7-8 and TRBJ1-3; the D is unclear. V gave up 5 bases and J gave up 0 bases, with 8 bases separating them. The CDR3 extends over 14 amino acids. The germline V gene has CDR1 SGHVS and CDR2 FQNEAQ. The CDR3 coding sequence is TGTGCCAGCAGCCTAGAGAGCTCTGGAAACACCATATATTTT. It encodes CASSLESSGNTIYF.

The chain carries TRBV2 and TRBJ1-5, with D hard to call. The V gene's germline CDR1 is SNHLY and CDR2 FYNNEI. V was shortened by 3 bases and J by 4 bases, with 4 bases between the two germline ends. The CDR3 is made up of 12 amino acids. DNA of the CDR3: TGTGCCAGCAGTGAGGGAAATCAGCCCCAGCATTTT. This codes for CASSEGNQPQHF.

The chain employs TRBV18 and TRBJ2-7, with 8 bases lining up with TRBD1. The CDR3 runs to 15 residues. Germline CDR1 reads KGHSH; CDR2 reads LQKENI. V shed 2 bases, J shed 4 bases, and the junction held 7 bases outside the gene matches. The CDR3 DNA reads as TGTGCCAGCTCACCAGGACAGGGAGATAGATACGAGCAGTACTTC. It specifies CASSPGQGDRYEQYF.

The chain carries TRBV29-1 and TRBJ2-1; 9 bases map to TRBD1. The trim removed 3 bases at V and 8 bases at J, leaving 8 bases unmatched. Germline V gene lookup returns CDR1 SQVTM and CDR2 ANQGSEA. This CDR3 region has 14 residues. The chain's CDR3 is CSVERDRAWDEQFF. CDR3 coding DNA: TGCAGCGTTGAGAGGGACAGGGCTTGGGATGAGCAGTTCTTC.

The chain couples TRBV28 to TRBJ2-1; 10 bases agree with TRBD2. J lost 4 bases, V lost 6 bases, and 12 bases had no gene match. The germline CDR1 and CDR2 sequences are MDHEN and SYDVKM. The CDR3 has 17 amino acids. The CDR3, as DNA: TGTGCCAGCAGCCTAGCGGGGGCCCCCCTCCCTTACAATGAGCAGTTCTTC. Residues: CASSLAGAPLPYNEQFF.

The chain couples TRBV5-4 to TRBJ1-1; D is perhaps TRBD1 (5 bases). The CDR3 runs to 14 residues. Germline V gene data show CDR1 as SGHNT and CDR2 as YYREEE (reference sequence). The ends were cut back, 4 bases at V and 0 bases at J, with 10 bases in the middle. CDR3: CASSPDSVNTEAFF. CDR3 DNA: TGTGCCAGCAGCCCTGACAGCGTGAACACTGAAGCTTTCTTT.

The V call is TRBV4-1, the J call TRBJ1-4; weak D call: TRBD1 (5 bases). CDR3 size: 14 residues. Trimming took off 4 bases at V and 5 bases at J, with 11 bases between the two ends. CDR1 is MGHRA, CDR2 YSYEKL, per germline. DNA of the CDR3: TGCGCCAGCAGCCCGGCAGGGTTGAATGAAAAACTGTTTTTT. Encoded protein: CASSPAGLNEKLFF.

The rearrangement joins TRBV5-6 to TRBJ1-4, with D hard to call. V was trimmed by 0 bases and J by 4 bases, leaving 4 bases between them. The CDR3 is made up of 13 amino acids. Germline V CDR1 and CDR2: SGHDT, YYEEEE. CDR3 region: CASSLGDNEKLFF. The CDR3, as DNA: TGTGCCAGCAGCTTGGGGGATAATGAAAAACTGTTTTTT. Looking up the rest from reference TRBV5-6 and TRBJ1-4 gives the full variable domain: DAGVTQSPTHLIKTRGQQVTLRCSPKSGHDTVSWYQQALGQGPQFIFQYYEEEERQRGNFPDRFSGHQFPNYSSELNVNALLLGDSALYLCASSLGDNEKLFFGSGTQLSVL.

V is TRBV15 and J is TRBJ1-6, with no clear D. The CDR3 length is 13 residues. Between the trimmed V and J ends, which lost 0 bases and 7 bases, there was a span of 4 bases. The germline V gene encodes CDR1 LNHNV and CDR2 YYDKDF (reference sequence). The CDR3 DNA reads as TGTGCCACCAGCAGAGATTTGAATTCACCCCTCCACTTT. The encoded protein is CATSRDLNSPLHF.

The chain employs TRBV15 and TRBJ1-4; no firm D call. The CDR3 consists of 13 residues. V lost 0 bases to trimming and J lost 7 bases, with 6 bases between them. The germline V gene encodes CDR1 LNHNV and CDR2 YYDKDF (reference sequence). DNA of the CDR3: TGTGCCACCAGCAGAGATGGAGGTGAAAAACTGTTTTTT. It codes for CATSRDGGEKLFF.

The rearrangement joins TRBV28 to TRBJ2-5, with D possibly matching TRBD2 (6 bases). Germline V gene sequence: CDR1 MDHEN, CDR2 SYDVKM. This CDR3 region has 13 residues. V shed 2 bases and J shed 9 bases, with 13 bases lying between them. The CDR3 is CASSLMATGAQYF. In DNA, the CDR3 is TGTGCCAGCAGTTTAATGGCTACGGGGGCCCAGTACTTC.

The CDR3 DNA is TGTGCCAGTAGACTGACCGGGACAGGGATTCAGCCCCAGCATTTT. Residues: CASRLTGTGIQPQHF. The rearrangement joins TRBV19 to TRBJ1-5, with 9 bases fitting TRBD1. The CDR3 has 15 amino acids. V was clipped by 6 bases and J by 6 bases; unmatched bases: 9. Germline V CDR1 and CDR2: LNHDA, SQIVND (reference sequence).

This clone was found a few times. The chain combines TRBV2 with TRBJ1-3, with D perhaps TRBD1 (6 bases). V gave up 5 bases and J gave up 2 bases, with 13 bases separating them. Germline V gene data show CDR1 as SNHLY and CDR2 as FYNNEI. The CDR3 spans 15 residues. CDR3 in amino acids: CASSLRGGPGNTIYF. CDR3 nucleotides: TGTGCCAGCAGTTTACGCGGGGGGCCTGGAAACACCATATATTTT.